The 10 T cell receptor beta chains below all came from one sample that was sequenced in a study of T cells in Graves' hyperthyroidism and ophthalmopathy. From RNA transcripts, TCR beta CDR3 regions were amplified. HTBI primers were used for first-round RT-PCR of the TCR CDR3. Using its own MiXCR run on the multiplex PCR reads, TCRdb lists one record per CDR3 protein. This table holds more than 550,000 distinct CDR3 sequences, about 45% found once. The sequenced sample was peripheral blood or thyroid tissue (not recorded which). The source of these receptors is an adult man with Graves' disease, either hyperthyroidism or ophthalmopathy (not recorded which).

This clonotype was recorded a few times. The chain links TRBV2 to TRBJ2-5; the D gene could be TRBD1 or TRBD2 (6 bases each). The CDR3 sequence is 15 residues long. Germline CDR1 SNHLY, CDR2 FYNNEI. Between the trimmed V and J ends, which lost 6 bases and 5 bases, there was a span of 19 bases. This chain's CDR3 is CASSWTSGAGETQYF. The CDR3, as DNA: TGTGCCAGCAGCTGGACCTCGGGGGCCGGGGAGACCCAGTACTTC.

With respect to this clonotype: One end of the junction varies from germline; a read error may be responsible. The chain combines TRBV19 with TRBJ1-3; D may be TRBD1 (5 bases). Looked up from germline, CDR1 is LNHDA and CDR2 is SQIVND (reference sequence). This CDR3 has 14 residues. CDR3 in amino acids: CASSPTVSGNTMYF. In DNA, the CDR3 is TGTGCCAGTAGTCCGACAGTCTCTGGAAACACCATGTATTTT. The full variable domain, completed using reference TRBV19 and TRBJ1-3, is DGGITQSPKYLFRKEGQNVTLSCEQNLNHDAMYWYRQDPGQGLRLIYYSQIVNDFQKGDIAEGYSVSREKKESFPLTVTSAQKNPTAFYLCASSPTVSGNTMYFGEGSWLTVV.

This chain links TRBV29-1 with TRBJ1-4; D possibly corresponds to TRBD1 (6 bases). This CDR3 has 12 amino acids. The germline V gene has CDR1 SQVTM and CDR2 ANQGSEA. V gave up 7 bases and J gave up 8 bases, with 14 bases separating them. CDR3: CSGGQRREKLFF. CDR3 coding DNA: TGCAGCGGTGGACAGCGTCGGGAAAAACTGTTTTTT.

This clonotype was counted only a few times. The rearrangement uses TRBV6-1 and TRBJ2-7; 8 bases are shared with TRBD2. The CDR3 has 15 residues. Germline V lookup: CDR1 MNHNS, CDR2 SASEGT. Germline trimming cut 5 bases from V and 2 bases from J; bases unmatched to any gene: 8. CDR3 DNA sequence: TGTGCCAGCAGTTGGGATTACGGGAGGGCCTACGAGCAGTACTTC. Residues: CASSWDYGRAYEQYF.

This clonotype has at least ten counts. The V and J genes are TRBV12-3 or TRBV12-4 and TRBJ1-6; D unresolved. This CDR3 region has 13 residues. V lost 6 bases and J lost 6, with 9 bases in between. The CDR3: CASRGLINSPLHF. The CDR3 nucleotides read TGTGCCAGCAGAGGGCTGATTAATTCACCCCTCCACTTT.

This chain joins TRBV19 and TRBJ2-7, with D unclear. This CDR3 is built from 18 residues. V was cut by 5 bases and J by 6 bases, with 29 bases left in between. Germline V CDR1 and CDR2: LNHDA, SQIVND (reference sequence). The chain's CDR3 is CASSAPRPRTDSPGEQYF. The CDR3 nucleotides read TGTGCCAGTAGTGCCCCGCGCCCCCGGACCGACTCTCCTGGCGAGCAGTACTTC.

This clonotype was seen at least ten times. This rearrangement joins TRBV13 to TRBJ2-7, with TRBD2 identical over 12 bases. Germline lookup yields CDR1 PRHDT and CDR2 FYEKMQ (reference sequence). With 5 bases clipped from V and 3 bases from J, the junction kept 5 bases outside the gene matches. This CDR3 spans 15 amino acids. The CDR3 DNA reads as TGTGCCAGCAGCCTGCGGACTAGCGGGATCTACGAGCAGTACTTC. This gives the protein CASSLRTSGIYEQYF.

Points on this clonotype: A junction end diverges from the germline sequence, so it may reflect a read error. The gene calls are TRBV10-3 and TRBJ2-7; the D gene could be TRBD1 or TRBD2 (5 bases each). The CDR3 extends over 13 amino acids. The germline V gene has CDR1 ENHRY and CDR2 SYGVKD. CDR3 in DNA: TGTGCCAGCAGTGCAGGGAGCTCCTACGAGCAGTACTTC. It yields the protein CASSAGSSYEQYF.

This chain links TRBV5-4 with TRBJ1-2; tentatively, D is TRBD1 (6 bases). This CDR3 spans 16 amino acids. V was clipped by 5 bases and J by 1 base, with 18 bases between them. Germline V CDR1 and CDR2: SGHNT, YYREEE (reference sequence). CDR3 protein: CASRDQDRRFNYGYTF. DNA of the CDR3: TGTGCCAGCAGAGATCAGGACAGAAGATTTAACTATGGCTACACCTTC.

The CDR3: CASSLSGRTQYF. CDR3 nucleotides: TGTGCCAGCAGCTTAAGCGGCCGGACCCAGTACTTC. The chain couples TRBV7-9 to TRBJ2-5, with a possible D match to TRBD2 (5 bases). This CDR3 contains 12 residues. V was cut by 2 bases and J by 7 bases, with 8 bases left in between. Germline V lookup: CDR1 SEHNR, CDR2 FQNEAQ (reference sequence).